The entry below gives a single T cell receptor (beta chain) sequence along with its context. The antigen is unknown. This sample is drawn from a study of T cell responses to AZD1222 COVID-19 vaccine. Second-dose recipients at about 4 or about 12 weeks were treated as one pooled group. Study observations and caveats: Mostly white British, mostly female donors; authors suggested clonal diversity may be underestimated.

Method: immunoSEQ multiplex PCR; TCRdb's copy keeps in-frame clones and lacks some. This sample has over 45,000 clones; approximately 89% occur once, and the top ten carry about 5.4%. Losses at the gene ends were 4 bases for V and 0 bases for J; bases not matched to a gene: 14. Germline V gene lookup returns CDR1 SGHRS and CDR2 YFSETQ. The CDR3 is 21 residues long. The chain links TRBV5-1 to TRBJ2-1; TRBD2 matches 15 bases. This clonotype originated in an adult who received the AZD1222 COVID-19 vaccine. Sequenced here: peripheral blood, sampled 28 days after the second AZD1222 dose. The CDR3 spells CASSKGLAGGFYQSSYNEQFF. In DNA form, the CDR3 reads TGCGCCAGCAGCAAGGGACTAGCGGGGGGTTTTTATCAGAGCTCCTACAATGAGCAGTTCTTC.